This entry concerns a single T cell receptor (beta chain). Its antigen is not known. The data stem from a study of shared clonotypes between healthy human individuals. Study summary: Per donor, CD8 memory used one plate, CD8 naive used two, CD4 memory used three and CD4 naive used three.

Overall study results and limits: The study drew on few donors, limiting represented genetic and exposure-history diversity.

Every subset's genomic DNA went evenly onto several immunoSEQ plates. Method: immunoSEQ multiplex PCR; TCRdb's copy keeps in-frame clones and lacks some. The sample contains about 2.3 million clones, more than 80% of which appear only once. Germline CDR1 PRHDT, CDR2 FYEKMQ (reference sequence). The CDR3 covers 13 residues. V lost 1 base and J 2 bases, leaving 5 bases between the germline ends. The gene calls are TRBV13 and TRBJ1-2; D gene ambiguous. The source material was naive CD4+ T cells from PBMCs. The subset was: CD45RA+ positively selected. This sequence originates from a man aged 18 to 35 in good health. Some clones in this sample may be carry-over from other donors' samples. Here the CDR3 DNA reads TGTGCCAGCAGCTTAGCGGGGAACTATGGCTACACCTTC. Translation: CASSLAGNYGYTF.